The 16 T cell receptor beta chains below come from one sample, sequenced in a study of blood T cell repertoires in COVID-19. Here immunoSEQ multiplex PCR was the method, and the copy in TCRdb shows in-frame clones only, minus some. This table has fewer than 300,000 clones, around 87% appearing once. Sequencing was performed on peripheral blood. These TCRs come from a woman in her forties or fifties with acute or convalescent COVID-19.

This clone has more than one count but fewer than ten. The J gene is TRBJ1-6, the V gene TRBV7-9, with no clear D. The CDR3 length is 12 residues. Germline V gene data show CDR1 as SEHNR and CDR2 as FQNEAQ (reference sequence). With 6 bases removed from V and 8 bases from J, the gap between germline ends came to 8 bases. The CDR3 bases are TGTGCCAGCAGTTACGGGGATTCACCCCTCCACTTT. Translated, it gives CASSYGDSPLHF.

The CDR3 DNA reads TGTGCCAGCAGTTCGGGACAGAGCTACGAGCAGTACTTC. Encoded protein: CASSSGQSYEQYF. The genes are TRBV28 and TRBJ2-7, with 7 bases aligning to TRBD1. V gave up 4 bases and J gave up 3 bases; unmatched junction bases: 3. Germline assignment: CDR1 MDHEN and CDR2 SYDVKM. The CDR3 has 13 amino acids.

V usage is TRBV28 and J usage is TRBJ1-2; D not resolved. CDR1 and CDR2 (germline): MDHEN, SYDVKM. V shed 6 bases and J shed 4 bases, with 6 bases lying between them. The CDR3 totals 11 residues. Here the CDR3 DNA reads TGTGCCAGCAGATACAGCTATGGCTACACCTTC. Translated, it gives CASRYSYGYTF.

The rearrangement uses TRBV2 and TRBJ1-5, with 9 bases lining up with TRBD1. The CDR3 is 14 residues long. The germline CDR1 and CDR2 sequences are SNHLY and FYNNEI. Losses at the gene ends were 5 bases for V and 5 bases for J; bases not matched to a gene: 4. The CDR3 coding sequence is TGTGCCAGCAGTTCACAGGGGGCGGATCAGCCCCAGCATTTT. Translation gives CASSSQGADQPQHF. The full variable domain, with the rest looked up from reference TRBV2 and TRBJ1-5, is EPEVTQTPSHQVTQMGQEVILRCVPISNHLYFYWYRQILGQKVEFLVSFYNNEISEKSEIFDDQFSVERPDGSNFTLKIRSTKLEDSAMYFCASSSQGADQPQHFGDGTRLSIL.

This chain's CDR3 is CASSLAYTGYEQFF. The CDR3 region has the DNA TGTGCCAGCTCCTTAGCTTATACCGGGTATGAGCAGTTCTTC. This chain uses TRBV9 with TRBJ2-1, with no clear D. This CDR3 has 14 residues. The germline V gene has CDR1 SGDLS and CDR2 YYNGEE. V lost 7 bases, J lost 8 bases, and 19 bases lay in between. The full variable domain, completed using reference TRBV9 and TRBJ2-1, is DSGVTQTPKHLITATGQRVTLRCSPRSGDLSVYWYQQSLDQGLQFLIQYYNGEERAKGNILERFSAQQFPDLHSELNLSSLELGDSALYFCASSLAYTGYEQFFGPGTRLTVL.

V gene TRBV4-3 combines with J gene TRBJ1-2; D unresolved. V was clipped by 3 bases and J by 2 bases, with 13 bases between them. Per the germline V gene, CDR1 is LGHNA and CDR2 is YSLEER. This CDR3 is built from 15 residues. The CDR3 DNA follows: TGCGCCAGCAGCCATCACGGACGGGGAAACTATGGCTACACCTTC. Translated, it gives CASSHHGRGNYGYTF.

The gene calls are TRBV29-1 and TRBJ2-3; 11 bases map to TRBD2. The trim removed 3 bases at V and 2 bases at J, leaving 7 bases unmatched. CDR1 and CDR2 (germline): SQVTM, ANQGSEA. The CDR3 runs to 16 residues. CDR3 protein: CSVDYPGLAVTDTQYF. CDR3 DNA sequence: TGCAGCGTTGATTATCCGGGACTAGCGGTCACAGATACGCAGTATTTT.

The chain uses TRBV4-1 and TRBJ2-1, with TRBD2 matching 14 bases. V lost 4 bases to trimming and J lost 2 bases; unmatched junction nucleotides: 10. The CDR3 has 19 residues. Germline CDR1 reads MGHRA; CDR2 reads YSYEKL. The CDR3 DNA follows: TGCGCCAGCAGCCCTACGGGACTAGCGGGAGTTCCGGCCTACAATGAGCAGTTCTTC. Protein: CASSPTGLAGVPAYNEQFF.

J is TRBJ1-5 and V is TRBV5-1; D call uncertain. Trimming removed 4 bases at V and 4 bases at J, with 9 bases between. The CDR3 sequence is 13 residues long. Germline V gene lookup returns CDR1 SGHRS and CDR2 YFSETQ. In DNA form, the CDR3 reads TGCGCCAGCAGCGCCGGGATTAATCAGCCCCAGCATTTT. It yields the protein CASSAGINQPQHF.

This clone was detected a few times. The DNA of the CDR3 is TGTGCCATCAGTGAGAGTCTAGCGGGAGAAGAGGAGCAGTACTTC. Amino acid sequence: CAISESLAGEEEQYF. The chain has TRBV10-3 and TRBJ2-7; 10 bases map to TRBD2. CDR3 length equals 15 residues. V was pared by 2 bases and J by 7 bases, with 8 bases of the junction left unmatched. The germline CDR1 and CDR2 sequences are ENHRY and SYGVKD.

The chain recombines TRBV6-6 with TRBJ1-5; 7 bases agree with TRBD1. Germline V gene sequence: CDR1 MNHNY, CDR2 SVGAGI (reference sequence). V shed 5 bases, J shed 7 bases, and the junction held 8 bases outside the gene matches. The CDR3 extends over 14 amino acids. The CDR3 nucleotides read TGTGCCAGCAGTACTACAGGGGTTCGCCAGCCCCAGCATTTT. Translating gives CASSTTGVRQPQHF.

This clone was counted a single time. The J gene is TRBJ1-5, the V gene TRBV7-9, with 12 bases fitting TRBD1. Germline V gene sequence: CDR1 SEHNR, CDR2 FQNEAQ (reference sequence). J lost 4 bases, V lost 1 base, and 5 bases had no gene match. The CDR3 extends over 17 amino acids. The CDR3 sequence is CASSLGMGQGANQPQHF. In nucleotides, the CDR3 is TGTGCCAGCAGCTTAGGGATGGGACAGGGGGCTAATCAGCCCCAGCATTTT.

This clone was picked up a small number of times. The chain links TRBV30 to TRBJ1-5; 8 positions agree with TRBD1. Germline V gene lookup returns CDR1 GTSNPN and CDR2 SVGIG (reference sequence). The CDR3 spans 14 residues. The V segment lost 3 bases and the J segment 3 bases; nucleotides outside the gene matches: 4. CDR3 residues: CAWSETGVNQPQHF. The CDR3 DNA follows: TGTGCCTGGAGCGAGACAGGGGTCAATCAGCCCCAGCATTTT. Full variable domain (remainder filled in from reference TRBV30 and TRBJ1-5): SQTIHQWPATLVQPVGSPLSLECTVEGTSNPNLYWYRQAAGRGLQLLFYSVGIGQISSEVPQNLSASRPQDRQFILSSKKLLLSDSGFYLCAWSETGVNQPQHFGDGTRLSIL.

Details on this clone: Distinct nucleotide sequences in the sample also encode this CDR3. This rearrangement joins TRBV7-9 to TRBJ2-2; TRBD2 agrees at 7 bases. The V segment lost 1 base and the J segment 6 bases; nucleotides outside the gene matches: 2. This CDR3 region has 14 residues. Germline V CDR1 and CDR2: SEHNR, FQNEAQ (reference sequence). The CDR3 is CASSLGLAAGELFF. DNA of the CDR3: TGTGCCAGCAGCTTAGGTCTAGCGGCCGGGGAGCTGTTTTTT.

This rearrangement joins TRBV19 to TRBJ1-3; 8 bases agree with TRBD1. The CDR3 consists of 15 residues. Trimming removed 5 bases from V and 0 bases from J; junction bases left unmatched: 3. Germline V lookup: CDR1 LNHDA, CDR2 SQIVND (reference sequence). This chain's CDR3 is CASSPTGGSGNTIYF. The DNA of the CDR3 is TGTGCCAGTAGTCCAACAGGGGGCTCTGGAAACACCATATATTTT.

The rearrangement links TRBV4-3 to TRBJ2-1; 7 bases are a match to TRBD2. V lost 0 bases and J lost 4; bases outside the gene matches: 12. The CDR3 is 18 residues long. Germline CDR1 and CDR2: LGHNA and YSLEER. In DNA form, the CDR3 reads TGCGCCAGCAGCCAAGATCCGCCAACTAGCGTAATATACAATGAGCAGTTCTTC. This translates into CASSQDPPTSVIYNEQFF.